One T cell receptor beta chain is described in this entry. This specimen comes from a study of T-cell memory formation after mild COVID-19. Across the study: In these data, TCR clusters were largely donor specific.

Libraries for TCRalpha and TCRbeta carried sample barcodes and unique molecular identifiers via 5'RACE. TCRdb re-called the 5' RACE reads through MiXCR, storing one row per CDR3 protein. This sample has 300,000 to 350,000 distinct CDR3 sequences; approximately 15% occur once, and the top ten carry about 21%. Trimming took off 2 bases at V and 6 bases at J, with 12 bases between the two ends. Germline loops: CDR1 SGHRS, CDR2 YFSETQ. The CDR3 length is 14 residues. The chain links TRBV5-1 to TRBJ2-4, with D unresolved. Source material: PBMCs or a T cell subset sorted from them (not recorded which). This TCR was recovered from a man aged 18 to 29 who had mild COVID-19 (a few samples of this study predate the infection). Cell type and time point are not known. CDR3: CASSFGPTGNIQYF. CDR3 in DNA: TGCGCCAGCAGCTTTGGACCCACGGGAAACATTCAGTACTTC.